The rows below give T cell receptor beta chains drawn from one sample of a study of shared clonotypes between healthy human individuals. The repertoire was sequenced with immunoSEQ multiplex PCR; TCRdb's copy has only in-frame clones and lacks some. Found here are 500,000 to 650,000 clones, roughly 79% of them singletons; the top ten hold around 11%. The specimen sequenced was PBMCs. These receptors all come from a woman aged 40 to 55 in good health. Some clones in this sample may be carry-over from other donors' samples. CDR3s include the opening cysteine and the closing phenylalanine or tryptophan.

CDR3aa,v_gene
CASSQDQGGGNTIYF,TRBV4-1
CAWSRGAAYNEQFF,TRBV30
CASSLGLGNEQFF,TRBV9
CASRSGTSYGTQYF,TRBV6-6
CASSQVGGYYEKLFF,TRBV4-3
CASSSIDETQYF,TRBV14
CAWSGRQGAGRSKETQYF,TRBV30
CASSFLVGNTGELFF,TRBV7-3
CASSPQGFQETQYF,TRBV7-3
CASSHTGGGEKLFF,TRBV5-5
CASTIAGGTTYEQYF,TRBV7-2
CASTGPNSGNTIYF,TRBV2
CATSPDRDGGYETQYF,TRBV15